The 2 T cell receptor beta chains given below trace back to one sample, sequenced in a study of blood T cell repertoires in COVID-19. Only in-frame clones appear in the TCRdb table, and some are missing; sequencing was by immunoSEQ multiplex PCR. The repertoire holds some 290,000 clones, with about nine tenths as singletons. Source material: peripheral blood. The receptors were gathered from a woman aged 50 to 65 who had recovered from COVID-19.

V usage is TRBV11-3 and J usage is TRBJ2-1; 8 bases map to TRBD2. Trimming removed 5 bases from V and 10 bases from J; junction bases left unmatched: 7. Germline loops: CDR1 SGHNT, CDR2 YENEEA. The CDR3 extends over 13 amino acids. CDR3 in DNA: TGTGCCAGCAGCCATAAACGGGGGGGCGAGCAGTTCTTC. Translating gives CASSHKRGGEQFF.

The chain recombines TRBV27 with TRBJ2-7, with D possibly TRBD1 on 6 matching bases. Germline-derived CDR1 and CDR2 are MNHEY and SMNVEV (reference sequence). The CDR3 contains 13 residues. The V end was cut by 6 bases, the J end by 1 base, with 10 bases between. The CDR3 DNA sequence: TGTGCCAGCAGATTCGGGACATCCTACGAGCAGTACTTC. It yields the protein CASRFGTSYEQYF.